This T cell receptor beta chain was retrieved from a study of radiotherapy plus CTLA-4 blockade in lung cancer. Patients had chemo-refractory metastatic non-small-cell lung cancer and received focal radiation plus CTLA-4 blockade that used ipilimumab. Germline CDR1 SGHTA, CDR2 FQGNSA. This CDR3 has 13 amino acids. V lost 5 bases to trimming and J lost 3 bases; unmatched junction nucleotides: 4. Using immunoSEQ multiplex PCR, the repertoire was profiled, and TCRdb retains in-frame clones only, with some absent. The profile covers around 86,000 clones, with roughly 87% appearing a single time and 0.82% taken by the ten largest.

The source of this sequence is a human donor with non-small cell lung cancer who had stable disease on radiotherapy plus ipilimumab. Here the sequenced sample was peripheral blood, taken from a patient treated with radiotherapy plus ipilimumab. This chain joins TRBV7-2 and TRBJ2-7, with 7 bases identical to TRBD2. The CDR3 nucleotides are TGTGCCAGCAGCCGGGGGGTCCTCTACGAGCAGTACTTC. The encoded protein is CASSRGVLYEQYF.